Each of the 5 T cell receptor beta chains below was sequenced from the same sample in a study of blood T cell repertoires in COVID-19. Assay: immunoSEQ multiplex PCR; the TCRdb copy retains only in-frame clones and omits some. The table has nearly 300,000 clones, about 91% seen once. The sequencing input was peripheral blood. The receptors here all came from a woman aged 25-40 years who had recovered from COVID-19.

This clone occurred once. The chain has TRBV2 and TRBJ2-7; 9 positions agree with TRBD1. Germline V gene lookup returns CDR1 SNHLY and CDR2 FYNNEI. The V segment lost 7 bases and the J segment 1 base; nucleotides outside the gene matches: 8. CDR3 length: 15 amino acids. The CDR3 DNA reads TGTGCCAGCAAGGGGGGGACAGGGCTTTCCTACGAGCAGTACTTC. Residues: CASKGGTGLSYEQYF.

This clone was seen just once. This rearrangement joins TRBV7-9 to TRBJ2-2; D perhaps matches TRBD1 (6 bases). Germline CDR1 and CDR2: SEHNR and FQNEAQ (reference sequence). V was cut by 3 bases and J by 5 bases, with 13 bases left in between. This CDR3 region has 15 residues. The CDR3 DNA reads as TGTGCCAGCAGCTTTGCAACAGGGTGGACCGGGGAGCTGTTTTTT. Encoded protein: CASSFATGWTGELFF.

This chain connects TRBV5-4 to TRBJ1-2; maybe TRBD1 (6 bases). V dropped 3 bases and J dropped 8 bases, with 11 bases sitting between them. Germline CDR1 is SGHNT and CDR2 is YYREEE (reference sequence). The CDR3 loop spans 12 amino acids. CDR3 residues: CASSSNRDGYTF. CDR3 sequence (DNA): TGTGCCAGCAGCTCCAACAGGGACGGCTACACCTTC.

As DNA, the CDR3 is TGTGCCAGCAGCCTTCCGGTGGTCCGCGATGGCTACACCTTC. Translation gives CASSLPVVRDGYTF. J is TRBJ1-2 and V is TRBV28; no definite D call. Between the trimmed V and J ends, which lost 6 bases and 6 bases, there was a span of 17 bases. The V gene's germline CDR1 is MDHEN and CDR2 SYDVKM. The CDR3 sequence is 14 residues long.

The V gene is TRBV12-3 or TRBV12-4, the J gene TRBJ1-2; D remains unclear. V was trimmed by 2 bases and J by 8 bases, leaving 9 bases between them. This CDR3 spans 12 amino acids. CDR3 coding DNA: TGTGCCAGCAGTTTATATGCGGGGGGCTACACCTTC. This sequence encodes CASSLYAGGYTF.